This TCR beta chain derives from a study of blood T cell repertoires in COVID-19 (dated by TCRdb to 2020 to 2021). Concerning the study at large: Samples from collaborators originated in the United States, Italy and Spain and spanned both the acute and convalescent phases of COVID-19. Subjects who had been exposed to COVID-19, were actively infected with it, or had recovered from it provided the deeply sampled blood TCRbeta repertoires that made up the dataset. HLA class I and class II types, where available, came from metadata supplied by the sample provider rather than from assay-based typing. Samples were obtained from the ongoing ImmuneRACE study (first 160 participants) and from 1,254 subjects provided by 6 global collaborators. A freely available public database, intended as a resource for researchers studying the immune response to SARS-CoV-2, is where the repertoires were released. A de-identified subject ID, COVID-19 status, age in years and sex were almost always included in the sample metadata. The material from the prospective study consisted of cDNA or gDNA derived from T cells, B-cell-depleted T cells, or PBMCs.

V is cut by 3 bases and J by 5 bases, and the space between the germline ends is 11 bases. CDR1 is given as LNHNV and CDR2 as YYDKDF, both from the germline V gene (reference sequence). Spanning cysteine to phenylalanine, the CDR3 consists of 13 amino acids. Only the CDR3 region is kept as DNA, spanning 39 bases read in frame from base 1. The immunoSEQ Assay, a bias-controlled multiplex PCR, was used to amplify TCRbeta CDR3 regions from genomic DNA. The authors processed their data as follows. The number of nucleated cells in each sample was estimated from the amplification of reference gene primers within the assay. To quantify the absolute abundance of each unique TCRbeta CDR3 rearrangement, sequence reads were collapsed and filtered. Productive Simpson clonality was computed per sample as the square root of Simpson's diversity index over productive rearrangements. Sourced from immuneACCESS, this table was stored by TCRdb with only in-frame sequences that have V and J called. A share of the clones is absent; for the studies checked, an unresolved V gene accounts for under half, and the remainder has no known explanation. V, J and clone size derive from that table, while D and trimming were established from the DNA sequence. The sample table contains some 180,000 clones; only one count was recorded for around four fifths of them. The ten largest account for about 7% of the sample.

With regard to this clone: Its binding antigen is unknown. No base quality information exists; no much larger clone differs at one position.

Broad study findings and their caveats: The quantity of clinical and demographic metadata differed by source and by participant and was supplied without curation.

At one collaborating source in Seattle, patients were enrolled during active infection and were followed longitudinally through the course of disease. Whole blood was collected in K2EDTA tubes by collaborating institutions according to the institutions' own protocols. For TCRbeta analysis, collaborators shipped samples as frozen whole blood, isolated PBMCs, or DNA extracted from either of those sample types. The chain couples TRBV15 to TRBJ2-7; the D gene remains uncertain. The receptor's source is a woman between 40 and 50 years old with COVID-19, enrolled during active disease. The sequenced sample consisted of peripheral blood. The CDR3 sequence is CATSSFLVDEQYF. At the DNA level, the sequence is TGTGCCACCAGCAGTTTCCTTGTAGACGAGCAGTACTTC.